Listed below are T cell receptor beta chains from one sample, sequenced in a study of regulatory T cells in long-lasting Graves disease. TCRdb re-called the multiplex PCR reads with MiXCR, one entry per CDR3 protein. This table holds fewer than 650,000 distinct CDR3 sequences, around 17% found once. The sample also formed part of further work on T cells in Graves' hyperthyroidism and ophthalmopathy.

The sequenced sample was peripheral blood mononuclear cells (PBMCs), obtained at new diagnosis, from a patient treated with antithyroid drugs. These receptors all come from a young woman with Graves disease. Both conserved end residues are part of each CDR3. D genes are given only for firm matches. Some rows have no size entry. The others give once, few or many, or a class for an expanded clone.

j_call	v_call	clone_size	d_call	cdr3_nt	cdr3_aa
TRBJ1-3	TRBV3-1	many	-	TGTGCCAGCAGCCAATCCCGAGGAAGCTCTGGAAACACCATATATTTT	CASSQSRGSSGNTIYF
TRBJ1-5	TRBV30	few	TRBD1	TGTGCCTGGAGTGGTGGTAGGGGGCCGTATAGCAATCAGCCCCAGCATTTT	CAWSGGRGPYSNQPQHF
TRBJ2-3	TRBV2	many	-	TGTGCCACCAACCCGGCCGGGACTAGCACAGATACGCAGTATTTT	CATNPAGTSTDTQYF
TRBJ1-1	TRBV28	many	-	TGTGCCAGCGGGCAGAGAACAAACATGAACACTGAAGCTTTCTTT	CASGQRTNMNTEAFF
TRBJ2-3	TRBV20-1	-	-	TGCAGTGCCCCAGTGCCCAGAGGGCCAGATACGCAGTATTTT	CSAPVPRGPDTQYF
TRBJ1-2	TRBV19	-	-	TGTGCCAGTGAGGGTCCAGGGGAGCGTTATGGCTACACCTTC	CASEGPGERYGYTF
TRBJ1-1	TRBV14	-	-	TGTGCCAGCAGCCAAGGGGGGGGGGTATGGACTGAAGCTTTCTTT	CASSQGGGVWTEAFF
TRBJ2-7	TRBV7-2	few	-	TGTGCCAGCAGCTTAGTGAGTGGGGTAACGTACGAGCAGTACTTC	CASSLVSGVTYEQYF
TRBJ1-2	TRBV30	many	-	TGTGCCTGGGCTGGACTCTACTATGGCTACACCTTC	CAWAGLYYGYTF
TRBJ2-1	TRBV18	-	-	TGTGCCAGCTCACCAACCGCTCCGGGGGATGAGCAGTTCTTC	CASSPTAPGDEQFF
TRBJ1-1	TRBV30	many	-	TGTGCCTGGAGTGCAGGGGTAAACACTGAAGCTTTCTTT	CAWSAGVNTEAFF
TRBJ2-7	TRBV3-1	few	-	TGTGCCAGCAGCCAAGCCCACTTACCCCGGCCTTACGAGCAGTACTTC	CASSQAHLPRPYEQYF
TRBJ2-7	TRBV7-9	many	-	TGTGCCAGCAGTCCCGGCGCTAGCGAGCAGTACTTC	CASSPGASEQYF
TRBJ2-3	TRBV5-1	few	TRBD1	TGCGCCAGCAGTCAGGACAGGGCTTTCCCAGATACGCAGTATTTT	CASSQDRAFPDTQYF
TRBJ1-2	TRBV28	few	TRBD1	TGTGCCAGCAGTCAACCCCCCGCAGGGGGATTTTACACCTTC	CASSQPPAGGFYTF
TRBJ1-2	TRBV12-3/TRBV12-4	many	-	TGTGCCAGCAGGTTGAGCCTGCGGACGGAGTACTATGGCTACACCTTC	CASRLSLRTEYYGYTF
TRBJ1-4	TRBV20-1	-	-	TGCAGTGCTACCCGGGGTCCCCCTACATTCTTT	CSATRGPPTFF
TRBJ1-2	TRBV5-1	many	TRBD1	TGCGCCAGCAGCCAGACGGCGGGACAGAGCTATGGCTACACCTTC	CASSQTAGQSYGYTF
TRBJ2-1	TRBV5-1	-	-	TGCGCCAGCGGCCCTGGCACTAGCTTAATCGTTAATGAGCAGTTCTTC	CASGPGTSLIVNEQFF
TRBJ1-1	TRBV19	-	-	TGTGCCAGTAGTATTGGGGTCGCGGCTGAAGCTTTCTTT	CASSIGVAAEAFF
TRBJ2-3	TRBV20-1	-	-	TGCAGTGCTAGAGGGGGAGGGACAACTAGCACAGATACGCAGTATTTT	CSARGGGTTSTDTQYF
TRBJ1-5	TRBV3-1	-	-	TGTGCCAGCAGCCAAGTCGCCAATCAGCCCCAGCATTTT	CASSQVANQPQHF
TRBJ2-7	TRBV6-9	many	-	TGTGCCAGCAGTTACTCCCGTCGGGCTATCGAGCAGTACTTC	CASSYSRRAIEQYF
TRBJ1-6	TRBV20-1	-	-	TGCAGTGCTAGACAGGGGTCGAAGAATTCACCCCTCCACTTT	CSARQGSKNSPLHF
TRBJ2-1	TRBV20-1	many	TRBD2	TGCAGTGCTAAGAGACTAGCGGGAGGGCCCCATGAGCAGTTCTTC	CSAKRLAGGPHEQFF
TRBJ2-5	TRBV5-1	many	TRBD2	TGCGCCAGCAGCCCCCGAGCGGGACCGGTGAGAGAGACCCAGTACTTC	CASSPRAGPVRETQYF
TRBJ2-7	TRBV12-3/TRBV12-4	few	-	TGTGCCAGCAGTTTCGGGCGGTACGAGCAGTACTTC	CASSFGRYEQYF
TRBJ2-5	TRBV28	many	-	TGTGCCAGCAGTGGCCCTCATGTCAAAGAGACCCAGTACTTC	CASSGPHVKETQYF
TRBJ2-5	TRBV28	many	-	TGTGCCAGCAGTTTTACCCTCAACGGAGACCAGTACTTC	CASSFTLNGDQYF
TRBJ1-6	TRBV7-2	-	TRBD1	TGTGCCAGCAGCACCAGGACAGGGTTAAGCTCACCCCTCCACTTT	CASSTRTGLSSPLHF
TRBJ2-1	TRBV7-3	-	TRBD2	TGTGCCAGCAGCTCTATGGGACTAGCGGAGCAGTTCTTC	CASSSMGLAEQFF
TRBJ1-1	TRBV30	many	-	TGTGCCTGGAAGGGGACTGAAGCTTTCTTT	CAWKGTEAFF
TRBJ2-7	TRBV9	-	-	TGTGCCAGCAGCGTAGATGGAGGGATCTCCTACGAGCAGTACTTC	CASSVDGGISYEQYF
TRBJ1-5	TRBV27	many	-	TGTGCCAGCGGGGGACGATGGAATCAGCCCCAGCATTTT	CASGGRWNQPQHF
TRBJ1-1	TRBV11-2	many	-	TGTGCCAGCAGCTTCGGGCAGGTGGGCACTGAAGCTTTCTTT	CASSFGQVGTEAFF
TRBJ2-7	TRBV20-1	many	TRBD2	TGCAGTGCCGACAGGACTAGCGGGGCTATCTACCCCTACGAGCAGTACTTC	CSADRTSGAIYPYEQYF
TRBJ1-6	TRBV20-1	few	-	TGCAGTGCTAGAGACACGAGCTCCTATAATTCACCCCTCCACTTT	CSARDTSSYNSPLHF
TRBJ2-3	TRBV2	-	-	TGTGCCACCGGGGACCCAAACACAGATACGCAGTATTTT	CATGDPNTDTQYF
TRBJ2-1	TRBV20-1	few	-	TGCAGTGCTAGAGATCAACCGTCTGAGCAGTTCTTC	CSARDQPSEQFF
TRBJ2-1	TRBV29-1	-	-	TGCAGCGTTGGAGCAGGGGTGTTAGGCAATGAGCAGTTCTTC	CSVGAGVLGNEQFF
TRBJ2-7	TRBV7-3	few	-	TGTGCCAGCAGCTTAAGGCCAGTAGCGACCCACGAGCAGTACTTC	CASSLRPVATHEQYF